What follows is one T cell receptor (beta chain) and its context. No antigen is known for it. Both 60 Vbeta primers and 13 Jbeta primers went into the PCR. Assay: immunoSEQ multiplex PCR; the TCRdb copy retains only in-frame clones and omits some. This sample carries approximately 130,000 clones, around 73% of them seen once, and the ten largest clones take roughly 2.7%. V shed 2 bases and J shed 6 bases, with 9 bases lying between them. The CDR3 loop spans 13 amino acids. Germline CDR1 is MNHEY and CDR2 is SMNVEV (reference sequence). The sample comes from a study of cytomegalovirus exposure and HLA in healthy donors. Study-wide findings and caveats: In a later analysis, across HLA loci, associated TCR counts were highest for DRB1, lowest for HLA-C.

The chain couples TRBV27 to TRBJ2-3, with D hard to call. Source material: PBMCs. The clonotype was recovered from a human donor in good health. The CDR3 bases are TGTGCCAGCAGTTTAGCTATTATGGATACGCAGTATTTT. It translates to CASSLAIMDTQYF.